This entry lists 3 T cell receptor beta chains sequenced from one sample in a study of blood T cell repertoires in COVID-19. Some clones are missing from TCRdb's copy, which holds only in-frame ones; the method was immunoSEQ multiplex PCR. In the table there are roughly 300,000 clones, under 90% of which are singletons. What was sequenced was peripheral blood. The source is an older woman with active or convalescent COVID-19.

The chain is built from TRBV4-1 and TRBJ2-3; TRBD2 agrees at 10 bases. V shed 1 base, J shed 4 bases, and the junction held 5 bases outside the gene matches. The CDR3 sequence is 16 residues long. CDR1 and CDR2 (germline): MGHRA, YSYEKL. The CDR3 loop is CASSQATSGVSDTQYF. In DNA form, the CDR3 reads TGCGCCAGCAGCCAAGCTACTAGCGGGGTCTCAGATACGCAGTATTTT.

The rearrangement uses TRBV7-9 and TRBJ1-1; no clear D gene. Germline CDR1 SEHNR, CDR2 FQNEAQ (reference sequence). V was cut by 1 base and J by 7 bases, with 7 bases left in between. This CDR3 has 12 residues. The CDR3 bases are TGTGCCAGCAGCTTAGGCGGACTTGAAGCTTTCTTT. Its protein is CASSLGGLEAFF.

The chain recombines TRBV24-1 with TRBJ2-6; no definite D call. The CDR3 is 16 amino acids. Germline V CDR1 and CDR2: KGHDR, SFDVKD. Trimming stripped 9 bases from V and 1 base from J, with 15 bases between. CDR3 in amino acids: CATASTRGSGANVLTF. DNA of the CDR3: TGTGCCACCGCGTCCACCCGCGGATCTGGGGCCAACGTCCTGACTTTC.